The 26 T cell receptor beta chains listed next were all sequenced from one sample in a study of T cell responses to AZD1222 COVID-19 vaccine (dated by TCRdb to about 2021). The time point tag for this specimen amounts to: about 28 days (+/-7) after the second vaccine dose. The library was prepared using the immunoSEQ multiplex PCR assay. TCRdb stores this immuneACCESS table with in-frame sequences only. Part of the clones is absent; in the studies checked, under half of the shortfall reflects unresolved V genes, and no reason is known for the rest. This sample holds roughly 65,000 clones; approximately 87% were observed only once. The ten most abundant clones make up 20% to 30% of the sample. Sequencing used peripheral blood, obtained 28 days after the second AZD1222 dose. The receptors here all came from an adult who received the AZD1222 COVID-19 vaccine.

In its sample, this clone was seen many times. V gene TRBV7-9 combines with J gene TRBJ1-1, with 8 nucleotides matching TRBD1. Germline CDR1 and CDR2: SEHNR and FQNEAQ (reference sequence). CDR3 size: 17 residues. The ends lost 3 bases at V and 1 base at J; junction bases unmatched: 10. DNA for the CDR3: TGTGCCAGCAGCTTCCTAACCAGGGGGCGGGGGAACACTGAAGCTTTCTTT. It translates to CASSFLTRGRGNTEAFF. The complete variable domain, with remaining parts taken from reference TRBV7-9 and TRBJ1-1, reads DTGVSQNPRHKITKRGQNVTFRCDPISEHNRLYWYRQTLGQGPEFLTYFQNEAQLEKSRLLSDRFSAERPKGSFSTLEIQRTEQGDSAMYLCASSFLTRGRGNTEAFFGQGTRLTVV.

The chain joins TRBV5-4 to TRBJ2-5; perhaps TRBD2 as D (6 bases). The germline V gene encodes CDR1 SGHNT and CDR2 YYREEE (reference sequence). V lost 0 bases and J lost 4, with 13 bases in between. The CDR3 is 15 amino acids. DNA for the CDR3: TGTGCCAGCAGCTTGGTGGCCGGGAGAGGAGAGACCCAGTACTTC. This sequence encodes CASSLVAGRGETQYF.

As DNA, the CDR3 is TGTGCCAGCAGTTCGGGGACTAGCGGGGGGGCTCAATCTGGCGAGCAGTACTTC. Amino acids: CASSSGTSGGAQSGEQYF. This chain joins TRBV28 and TRBJ2-7; TRBD2 aligns across 16 bases. V lost 4 bases to trimming and J lost 6 bases; unmatched junction nucleotides: 12. The CDR3 runs to 18 residues. Germline CDR1 is MDHEN and CDR2 is SYDVKM.

The V and J genes are TRBV6-1 and TRBJ1-2, with D unclear. The germline V gene has CDR1 MNHNS and CDR2 SASEGT. Trimming stripped 3 bases from V and 3 bases from J, with 11 bases between. This CDR3 is built from 14 residues. CDR3 in amino acids: CASSEDWQHYGYTF. The CDR3 nucleotides read TGTGCCAGCAGTGAGGACTGGCAGCACTATGGCTACACCTTC.

The chain's CDR3 is CTSSQGPPF. DNA for the CDR3: TGCACCAGCAGCCAGGGCCCTCCATTC. The chain links TRBV1 to TRBJ1-2; TRBD1, the D gene given by the table, was not confirmed from the DNA. TRBV1 is recorded as a pseudogene. The CDR3 runs 9 residues.

The CDR3 protein is CASSNTGFRPDTQYF. CDR3 sequence (DNA): TGCGCCAGCAGCAACACAGGGTTTCGTCCAGATACGCAGTATTTT. The gene calls are TRBV5-1 and TRBJ2-3; D may be TRBD1 (6 bases). V was clipped by 4 bases and J by 4 bases, with 16 bases between them. CDR1 and CDR2 from the germline V gene are SGHRS and YFSETQ. CDR3 length: 15 residues.

V and J are TRBV3-1 (or the pseudogene TRBV3-2) and TRBJ2-5; 8 nucleotides match TRBD1. This CDR3 comprises 14 residues. Per germline, CDR1 LGHDT and CDR2 YNNKEL (reference sequence). J gave up 2 bases and V 5 bases, and 4 bases lay outside the gene matches. DNA for the CDR3: TGTGCCAGCAGCGCTGGACAGGGACAAGAGACCCAGTACTTC. This encodes CASSAGQGQETQYF.

The chain has TRBV5-1 and TRBJ1-4, with 9 positions matching TRBD1. The germline gives CDR1 SGHRS, CDR2 YFSETQ. The CDR3 sequence is 16 residues long. J was trimmed by 0 bases and V by 2 bases; bases with no gene match: 2. As DNA, the CDR3 is TGCGCCAGCAGCTTAAGGACAGGGGCAACTAATGAAAAACTGTTTTTT. Protein product: CASSLRTGATNEKLFF.

The chain recombines TRBV30 with TRBJ2-7; a possible D gene is TRBD2 (6 bases). The CDR3 extends over 14 amino acids. V dropped 4 bases and J dropped 5 bases, with 18 bases sitting between them. The germline V gene has CDR1 GTSNPN and CDR2 SVGIG (reference sequence). CDR3 coding DNA: TGTGCCTGGAATGCCGGGGTAGGGAGGAACGAGCAGTACTTC. It yields the protein CAWNAGVGRNEQYF.

CDR3 bases: TGTGCCACCAGTGATCCACAGGGAAATGGCTACACCTTC. Its protein product is CATSDPQGNGYTF. The chain couples TRBV24-1 to TRBJ1-2; possibly TRBD1 for D (6 bases). Germline CDR1 KGHDR, CDR2 SFDVKD. This CDR3 contains 13 residues. V was clipped by 3 bases and J by 6 bases, with 10 bases between them.

V usage is TRBV7-9 and J usage is TRBJ2-7; maybe TRBD2 (5 bases). V was pared by 1 base and J by 7 bases, with 14 bases between. CDR3 length equals 14 residues. Germline CDR1 reads SEHNR; CDR2 reads FQNEAQ (reference sequence). CDR3 nucleotides: TGTGCCAGCAGCTTAGGCGAGGTCCGGGGTGAGCAGTACTTC. It codes for CASSLGEVRGEQYF. The full variable domain, with the rest looked up from reference TRBV7-9 and TRBJ2-7, is DTGVSQNPRHKITKRGQNVTFRCDPISEHNRLYWYRQTLGQGPEFLTYFQNEAQLEKSRLLSDRFSAERPKGSFSTLEIQRTEQGDSAMYLCASSLGEVRGEQYFGPGTRLTVT.

The rearrangement uses TRBV5-4 and TRBJ2-6; D is uncertain. The CDR3 extends over 16 amino acids. Trimming shortened V by 1 base and J by 0 bases, and 8 bases separated the two germline ends. CDR1 and CDR2 (germline): SGHNT, YYREEE (reference sequence). Written as DNA, the CDR3 is TGTGCCAGCAGCTTGAGGAGTCACTCTGGGGCCAACGTCCTGACTTTC. Translating it yields CASSLRSHSGANVLTF.

The chain recombines TRBV5-3 with TRBJ2-7, with a weak D call TRBD1 (6 bases). TRBV5-3 qualifies as an ORF whose function is uncertain. Between the trimmed V and J ends, which lost 4 bases and 2 bases, there was a span of 16 bases. The CDR3 loop spans 15 amino acids. The CDR3 is CARSPTRTVPYEQYF. CDR3 bases: TGTGCCAGAAGCCCCACCAGGACAGTCCCCTACGAGCAGTACTTC.

The rearrangement links TRBV6-1 to TRBJ1-5; D is possibly TRBD1 (5 bases). Germline V lookup: CDR1 MNHNS, CDR2 SASEGT. CDR3 length: 13 residues. V was shortened by 2 bases and J by 9 bases, with 11 bases between the two germline ends. DNA for the CDR3: TGTGCCAGCAGTGAAAACGGGGGTTCGCCCCAGCATTTT. This sequence encodes CASSENGGSPQHF.

About this clone itself: At one end the junction does not follow the germline gene, possibly because of a read error. The rearrangement joins TRBV7-7 to TRBJ1-4, with D unresolved. CDR1 and CDR2 (germline): SSHAT, FNYEAQ (reference sequence). The CDR3 contains 16 residues. The CDR3 sequence: CASSNQVSGSNEKLFF. The CDR3 bases are TGTGCTAGCAGCAATCAGGTCAGTGGCTCTAATGAAAAACTGTTTTTT. Variable domain in full (rest from reference TRBV7-7 and TRBJ1-4): GAGVSQSPRYKVTKRGQDVTLRCDPISSHATLYWYQQALGQGPEFLTYFNYEAQPDKSGLPSDRFSAERPEGSISTLTIQRTEQRDSAMYRCASSNQVSGSNEKLFFGSGTQLSVL.

The V call is TRBV21-1, the J call TRBJ2-7; the DNA was not compared with TRBD1, the D call given in the table. TRBV21-1 is listed as a pseudogene. CDR3 size: 13 residues. The CDR3 is CASSPQRQGWQYF. DNA for the CDR3: TGTGCCAGCAGCCCCCAAAGACAGGGTTGGCAGTACTTC.

The chain is built from TRBV10-3 and TRBJ2-1; TRBD2 agrees at 10 bases. This CDR3 spans 14 amino acids. V shed 8 bases and J 7 bases; nucleotides not matched to a gene: 8. The germline CDR1 and CDR2 sequences are ENHRY and SYGVKD. The CDR3 nucleotides are TGTGCCATCTCGCTAGCGGGAGTGAGAAATGAGCAGTTCTTC. Translation gives CAISLAGVRNEQFF.

The chain carries TRBV29-1 and TRBJ2-5; D not resolved. The CDR3 runs to 12 residues. V lost 3 bases to trimming and J lost 4 bases, with 9 bases between them. From germline, CDR1 is SQVTM and CDR2 ANQGSEA. This CDR3 reads CSVEGSSETQYF. The CDR3 nucleotides are TGCAGCGTTGAGGGATCGTCAGAGACCCAGTACTTC.

The genes are TRBV29-1 and TRBJ1-2; TRBD1 aligns across 7 bases. Germline V gene lookup returns CDR1 SQVTM and CDR2 ANQGSEA. The CDR3 runs 18 residues. V shed 3 bases, J shed 6 bases, and the junction held 22 bases outside the gene matches. The CDR3 sequence: CSVDAQRGRGTFRDGYTF. The CDR3, as DNA: TGCAGCGTTGACGCCCAGAGAGGCAGGGGGACCTTTAGGGATGGCTACACCTTC.

The chain employs TRBV5-1 and TRBJ2-1, with 9 bases that match TRBD2. Germline-derived CDR1 and CDR2 are SGHRS and YFSETQ. The CDR3 is 15 residues long. V gave up 2 bases and J gave up 5 bases; unmatched junction bases: 5. The CDR3 coding sequence is TGCGCCAGCAGCTTCCCTAGCGGGGAAAACAATGAGCAGTTCTTC. It is translated as CASSFPSGENNEQFF.

This chain joins TRBV28 and TRBJ1-2; TRBD1 matches at 8 bases. The germline V gene encodes CDR1 MDHEN and CDR2 SYDVKM. This CDR3 has 12 residues. J lost 10 bases, V lost 6 bases, and 7 bases had no gene match. The CDR3 region is CASSLDRANYTF. CDR3 coding DNA: TGTGCCAGCAGCCTGGACAGGGCTAACTACACCTTC.

This clone came up once. The chain joins TRBV12-3 or TRBV12-4 to TRBJ2-2; D gene ambiguous. The CDR3 has 11 residues. Between the trimmed V and J ends, which lost 6 bases and 5 bases, there was a span of 4 bases. The CDR3 sequence: CASRETGELFF. DNA of the CDR3: TGTGCCAGCAGAGAAACCGGGGAGCTGTTTTTT.

The DNA of the CDR3 is TGTGCCAGCAGCGGGGACAGGAGGAACACTGAAGCTTTCTTT. This sequence encodes CASSGDRRNTEAFF. The gene calls are TRBV5-6 and TRBJ1-1; 8 nucleotides agree with TRBD1. The CDR3 loop spans 14 amino acids. Germline V gene data show CDR1 as SGHDT and CDR2 as YYEEEE. V shed 4 bases and J 1 base; nucleotides not matched to a gene: 3.

Note on this clone: The identical CDR3 is also encoded by other nucleotide sequences in the sample. The rearrangement joins TRBV6-5 to TRBJ1-2; D is possibly TRBD1 (5 bases). Germline V CDR1 and CDR2: MNHEY, SVGAGI. This CDR3 is 12 amino acids long. Between the trimmed V and J ends, which lost 6 bases and 4 bases, there was a span of 9 bases. This CDR3 reads CASSRDSYGYTF. The CDR3 DNA reads TGTGCCAGCAGCCGAGACAGCTATGGCTACACCTTC.

This chain connects TRBV21-1 to TRBJ2-3; the table's D call, TRBD2, has no DNA check behind it. TRBV21-1 represents a pseudogene. The CDR3 runs to 20 residues. The CDR3 DNA follows: TGTGCCAGCAGCAAAGAAGGACTCGGGGAGTCCTCCTCTAGCACAGATACGCAGTATTTT. Its translation: CASSKEGLGESSSSTDTQYF.

This rearrangement joins TRBV5-6 to TRBJ1-1; no clear D gene. This CDR3 is 13 amino acids long. V gave up 5 bases and J gave up 5 bases, with 13 bases separating them. Germline CDR1 is SGHDT and CDR2 is YYEEEE. DNA of the CDR3: TGTGCCAGCAGAACACAAGGAGGTACTGAAGCTTTCTTT. This encodes CASRTQGGTEAFF. Drawing the rest from reference TRBV5-6 and TRBJ1-1, the complete variable domain is DAGVTQSPTHLIKTRGQQVTLRCSPKSGHDTVSWYQQALGQGPQFIFQYYEEEERQRGNFPDRFSGHQFPNYSSELNVNALLLGDSALYLCASRTQGGTEAFFGQGTRLTVV.